The 14 T cell receptor beta chains given below trace back to one sample, sequenced in a study of cytomegalovirus exposure and HLA in healthy donors. Method: immunoSEQ multiplex PCR; TCRdb's copy keeps in-frame clones and lacks some. The sample gives some 68,000 clones, approximately 94% of which show up once; roughly 1.4% is in the top ten. The sequenced material came from PBMCs. These receptor sequences come from a man younger than 30 in good health and CMV-seropositive.

V usage is TRBV28 and J usage is TRBJ2-4; possibly TRBD2 for D (7 bases). Germline V gene sequence: CDR1 MDHEN, CDR2 SYDVKM. This CDR3 has 13 amino acids. CDR3 nucleotide sequence: TGTGCGGCTAAGGGGGGGGTAGTGAACATTCAGTACTTC. This translates into CAAKGGVVNIQYF.

This chain links TRBV7-2 with TRBJ1-4, with D tentatively TRBD1 (5 bases). CDR3 length: 14 amino acids. The ends were cut back, 5 bases at V and 3 bases at J, with 10 bases in the middle. Germline CDR1 SGHTA, CDR2 FQGNSA. The CDR3 protein is CASSQDTSNEKLFF. The CDR3 DNA reads TGTGCCAGCAGCCAGGACACCTCTAATGAAAAACTGTTTTTT.

This clone came up a few times. The chain uses TRBV6-1 and TRBJ1-1, with a tentative D call TRBD1 (6 bases). Germline V gene sequence: CDR1 MNHNS, CDR2 SASEGT. The CDR3 has 15 residues. V was pared by 6 bases and J by 7 bases, with 21 bases between. The CDR3 spells CASRASVGQLSEAFF. CDR3 nucleotides: TGTGCCAGCAGAGCCTCGGTGGGACAACTGAGTGAAGCTTTCTTT.

This sequence joins TRBV29-1 and TRBJ2-1; weak D call: TRBD1 (5 bases). The V end was cut by 1 base, the J end by 1 base, with 14 bases between. CDR1 and CDR2 (germline): SQVTM, ANQGSEA. CDR3 size: 16 residues. CDR3 amino acids: CSVEARVIGSYNEQFF. Written as DNA, the CDR3 is TGCAGCGTTGAAGCCAGGGTCATTGGGTCCTACAATGAGCAGTTCTTC.

J is TRBJ1-1 and V is TRBV6-1; TRBD1 might be the D (5 bases). The ends were cut back, 6 bases at V and 0 bases at J, with 11 bases in the middle. The germline gives CDR1 MNHNS, CDR2 SASEGT. The CDR3 sequence is 14 residues long. The CDR3 nucleotides are TGTGCCAGCAGCGGACATTTAGTGAACACTGAAGCTTTCTTT. Residues: CASSGHLVNTEAFF.

The chain uses TRBV11-2 and TRBJ2-1; TRBD2 is a possible D gene (6 bases). V shed 3 bases and J shed 9 bases, with 12 bases lying between them. CDR3 size: 13 residues. The germline gives CDR1 SGHAT, CDR2 FQNNGV. The chain's CDR3 is CASSFGGRVEQFF. For the CDR3, the DNA is TGTGCCAGCAGCTTCGGGGGTAGGGTTGAGCAGTTCTTC.

The rearrangement joins TRBV11-2 to TRBJ2-3; 7 bases map to TRBD1. The CDR3 sequence is 15 residues long. The V segment lost 6 bases and the J segment 1 base; nucleotides outside the gene matches: 7. Germline loops: CDR1 SGHAT, CDR2 FQNNGV. The CDR3: CASRNRGGGTDTQYF. In DNA form, the CDR3 reads TGTGCCAGCAGAAACAGGGGTGGGGGCACAGATACGCAGTATTTT.

This clone appeared once. The rearrangement uses TRBV7-8 and TRBJ2-7; no clear D gene. Germline V gene lookup returns CDR1 SGHVS and CDR2 FQNEAQ. Between the trimmed V and J ends, which lost 3 bases and 2 bases, there was a span of 8 bases. CDR3 size: 13 residues. The CDR3 DNA is TGTGCCAGCAGCTTGACGGAGACCTACGAGCAGTACTTC. Protein: CASSLTETYEQYF.

This clone was detected once. The rearrangement uses TRBV11-3 and TRBJ2-1, with D unclear. The CDR3 runs to 12 residues. Germline V lookup: CDR1 SGHNT, CDR2 YENEEA. Trimming pared 6 bases from V and 9 bases from J, leaving 12 bases between. The CDR3 here is CASSTGLGEQFF. Here the CDR3 DNA reads TGTGCCAGCAGTACCGGTCTCGGTGAGCAGTTCTTC.

The chain combines TRBV4-1 with TRBJ1-4; D perhaps matches TRBD1 (5 bases). V lost 1 base and J lost 5, with 11 bases in between. This CDR3 region has 15 residues. Germline V gene lookup returns CDR1 MGHRA and CDR2 YSYEKL. CDR3 sequence: CASSQVVTVNEKLFF. Written as DNA, the CDR3 is TGCGCCAGCAGCCAAGTTGTGACAGTCAATGAAAAACTGTTTTTT.

The gene calls are TRBV9 and TRBJ1-2, with 7 bases aligning to TRBD1. Germline V gene sequence: CDR1 SGDLS, CDR2 YYNGEE. There are 12 residues in the CDR3. Trimming removed 4 bases from V and 9 bases from J; junction bases left unmatched: 6. CDR3 in amino acids: CASSRGLSSYTF. The CDR3 DNA sequence: TGTGCCAGCAGCAGGGGGCTCTCTAGCTACACCTTC. Full variable domain (rest looked up from reference TRBV9 and TRBJ1-2): DSGVTQTPKHLITATGQRVTLRCSPRSGDLSVYWYQQSLDQGLQFLIQYYNGEERAKGNILERFSAQQFPDLHSELNLSSLELGDSALYFCASSRGLSSYTFGSGTRLTVV.

The chain recombines TRBV11-3 with TRBJ2-5; 7 bases map to TRBD1. Germline-derived CDR1 and CDR2 are SGHNT and YENEEA. The CDR3 is made up of 14 amino acids. V was clipped by 4 bases and J by 1 base; unmatched bases: 3. CDR3 in DNA: TGTGCCAGCAGCTCCGGGACAGCCCAAGAGACCCAGTACTTC. It encodes CASSSGTAQETQYF.

The chain carries TRBV15 and TRBJ1-1; D is undetermined. CDR1 is LNHNV, CDR2 YYDKDF, per germline (reference sequence). This CDR3 region has 15 residues. The V and J ends lost 0 bases and 1 base respectively, with 9 bases between them. CDR3 nucleotides: TGTGCCACCAGCAGAGAGCGTATTTGGAACACTGAAGCTTTCTTT. Translating gives CATSRERIWNTEAFF.

V usage is TRBV30 and J usage is TRBJ1-4; unclear D gene. The CDR3 runs to 13 residues. CDR1 and CDR2 (germline): GTSNPN, SVGIG (reference sequence). Trimming removed 6 bases at V and 3 bases at J, with 11 bases between. The CDR3 DNA reads as TGTGCCTGCCCGGGGATGGCTAATGAAAAACTGTTTTTT. As protein: CACPGMANEKLFF.